Listed here are 31 T cell receptor beta chains from one sample, sequenced in a study of blood T cell repertoires in COVID-19. TCRdb keeps only in-frame clones here, not all; method: immunoSEQ multiplex PCR. The table records roughly 140,000 clones, over 75% of them present only once. Sequences were obtained from PBMCs or T cells enriched from blood (not recorded which). Receptor source: a woman aged 30 to 39 with acute COVID-19.

V and J are TRBV10-1 and TRBJ1-4; D uncertain. CDR1 WNHNN and CDR2 SYGVQD come from the germline V gene (reference sequence). This CDR3 has 13 amino acids. V lost 8 bases and J 8 bases, leaving 15 bases between the germline ends. As DNA, the CDR3 is TGCGCCAGCCTTTACGACTTCTCCGAAAAACTGTTTTTT. Its translation is CASLYDFSEKLFF.

The J gene is TRBJ1-1, the V gene TRBV10-3; D unresolved. Per the germline V gene, CDR1 is ENHRY and CDR2 is SYGVKD. V was clipped by 3 bases and J by 7 bases, with 9 bases between them. The CDR3 is made up of 12 amino acids. CDR3 sequence: CAISEGGFEAFF. The CDR3 DNA sequence: TGTGCCATCAGTGAAGGAGGGTTTGAAGCTTTCTTT.

The J gene is TRBJ1-2, the V gene TRBV28; a possible D gene is TRBD1 (6 bases). CDR3 size: 13 residues. Germline V gene data show CDR1 as MDHEN and CDR2 as SYDVKM. V lost 8 bases, J lost 8 bases, and 18 bases lay in between. The DNA for the CDR3 is TGTGCCAGCGCAGGAAACAGGGTTGGCGGCTACACCTTC. Amino acids: CASAGNRVGGYTF.

The chain uses TRBV28 and TRBJ2-3, with 7 bases identical to TRBD1. The CDR3 has 14 residues. CDR1 and CDR2 (germline): MDHEN, SYDVKM. The trim removed 5 bases at V and 1 base at J, leaving 3 bases unmatched. CDR3 region: CASSVTGGTDTQYF. In DNA form, the CDR3 reads TGTGCCAGCAGTGTAACAGGGGGCACAGATACGCAGTATTTT.

The rearrangement links TRBV5-8 to TRBJ2-4; no definite D call. Trimming took off 4 bases at V and 2 bases at J, with 13 bases between the two ends. Germline lookup yields CDR1 SGHTS and CDR2 YDEGEE. The CDR3 spans 15 residues. Here the CDR3 reads CASSLHLTTKNIQYF. In DNA form, the CDR3 reads TGTGCCAGCAGCCTCCACCTCACAACCAAAAACATTCAGTACTTC. Full variable domain (rest looked up from reference TRBV5-8 and TRBJ2-4): EAGVTQSPTHLIKTRGQQATLRCSPISGHTSVYWYQQALGLGLQFLLWYDEGEERNRGNFPPRFSGRQFPNYSSELNVNALELEDSALYLCASSLHLTTKNIQYFGAGTRLSVL.

The chain is built from TRBV5-1 and TRBJ2-2; the D gene is possibly TRBD1 (5 bases). Trimming stripped 4 bases from V and 5 bases from J, with 12 bases between. The CDR3 has 14 residues. CDR1 SGHRS and CDR2 YFSETQ come from the germline V gene. CDR3 in amino acids: CASSLVKGTGELFF. The DNA for the CDR3 is TGCGCCAGCAGCCTAGTTAAGGGGACCGGGGAGCTGTTTTTT.

The genes are TRBV28 and TRBJ1-5; D might be TRBD1 (5 bases). V lost 6 bases and J 6 bases, leaving 18 bases between the germline ends. The CDR3 has 15 residues. Germline CDR1 is MDHEN and CDR2 is SYDVKM. The CDR3 here is CASRESAGPGQPQHF. As DNA, the CDR3 is TGTGCCAGCAGGGAAAGCGCAGGGCCGGGTCAGCCCCAGCATTTT.

The CDR3: CASSLAGLADYEQYF. The DNA for the CDR3 is TGTGCCAGCAGCTTAGCGGGGCTAGCGGACTACGAGCAGTACTTC. This sequence joins TRBV7-2 and TRBJ2-7; TRBD2 matches at 7 bases. V lost 0 bases, J lost 3 bases, and 5 bases stayed unmatched. This CDR3 is 15 amino acids long. Germline CDR1 SGHTA, CDR2 FQGNSA.

This rearrangement joins TRBV5-5 to TRBJ2-1, with 8 bases fitting TRBD2. J was trimmed by 0 bases and V by 6 bases; bases with no gene match: 5. The germline CDR1 and CDR2 sequences are SGHKS and YYEKEE (reference sequence). The CDR3 has 15 amino acids. CDR3 loop: CASTISGSSYNEQFF. The CDR3 DNA reads TGTGCCAGCACCATAAGCGGGAGCTCCTACAATGAGCAGTTCTTC.

This clone appeared a few times. The CDR3 spells CASSQDESSSGANVLTF. The CDR3, as DNA: TGCGCCAGCAGCCAAGATGAAAGCTCCTCTGGGGCCAACGTCCTGACTTTC. This chain uses TRBV4-3 with TRBJ2-6; D gene unclear. V lost 0 bases, J lost 0 bases, and 9 bases lay in between. The CDR3 length is 17 residues. The germline CDR1 and CDR2 sequences are LGHNA and YSLEER.

V is TRBV12-3 or TRBV12-4 and J is TRBJ1-2, with a weak D call TRBD1 (6 bases). Trimming shortened V by 4 bases and J by 6 bases, and 12 bases separated the two germline ends. CDR3 length equals 13 residues. DNA of the CDR3: TGTGCCAGCAGTTGGGCAGGGGTAAATGGCTACACCTTC. Protein: CASSWAGVNGYTF.

The chain is built from TRBV10-3 and TRBJ2-7; 9 positions agree with TRBD2. CDR3 length equals 16 residues. The germline V gene has CDR1 ENHRY and CDR2 SYGVKD. The V segment lost 4 bases and the J segment 1 base; nucleotides outside the gene matches: 8. The CDR3: CAISGARTSESYEQYF. The CDR3 region has the DNA TGTGCCATCAGTGGAGCCCGGACTAGCGAGTCCTACGAGCAGTACTTC.

The rearrangement uses TRBV27 and TRBJ1-2; maybe TRBD1 (6 bases). V lost 7 bases and J 9 bases, leaving 15 bases between the germline ends. Germline CDR1 is MNHEY and CDR2 is SMNVEV (reference sequence). The CDR3 sequence is 12 residues long. In DNA, the CDR3 is TGTGCCAGCACGACAGGCTCCGGGAGCTACACCTTC. Its protein product is CASTTGSGSYTF.

This clone was seen once. The chain uses TRBV7-2 and TRBJ2-7; 8 bases match TRBD2. The CDR3 contains 17 residues. Germline CDR1 reads SGHTA; CDR2 reads FQGNSA. V lost 1 base to trimming and J lost 0 bases; unmatched junction nucleotides: 8. CDR3 coding DNA: TGTGCCAGCAGCTTAGTTACGGGAGGGTGGAGCTCCTACGAGCAGTACTTC. Translation gives CASSLVTGGWSSYEQYF.

This clone was picked up one time. V and J are TRBV3-1 (or the pseudogene TRBV3-2) and TRBJ1-1, with D unresolved. The V gene lost 2 bases and the J gene lost 4 bases, with 17 bases spanning the gap. The CDR3 is 16 residues long. Germline assignment: CDR1 LGHDT and CDR2 YNNKEL (reference sequence). The chain's CDR3 is CASSQLKGGGTTEAFF. The CDR3 region has the DNA TGTGCCAGCAGCCAATTAAAGGGAGGTGGAACCACTGAAGCTTTCTTT.

The J gene is TRBJ2-1, the V gene TRBV2; 7 bases agree with TRBD2. V shed 6 bases and J 9 bases; nucleotides not matched to a gene: 8. The CDR3 consists of 13 residues. Per germline, CDR1 SNHLY and CDR2 FYNNEI. The CDR3 here is CASSLAGDREQFF. The CDR3 coding sequence is TGTGCCAGCAGCTTGGCGGGAGACCGTGAGCAGTTCTTC.

V is TRBV18 and J is TRBJ2-3; TRBD2 matches at 9 bases. Germline loops: CDR1 KGHSH, CDR2 LQKENI. V shed 5 bases, J shed 0 bases, and the junction held 3 bases outside the gene matches. CDR3 size: 15 residues. In DNA, the CDR3 is TGTGCCAGCTCAGCTACTAGCGGGAGCACAGATACGCAGTATTTT. It translates to CASSATSGSTDTQYF.

The V gene is TRBV6-5, the J gene TRBJ2-7, with 7 bases lining up with TRBD2. In germline, CDR1 is MNHEY, CDR2 SVGAGI. The junction had 8 bases not matched to a gene; V was cut back by 6 bases and J by 3 bases. CDR3 size: 14 residues. CDR3 amino acids: CASSPGGRLYEQYF. Here the CDR3 DNA reads TGTGCCAGCAGCCCCGGGGGGAGACTCTACGAGCAGTACTTC.

The rearrangement links TRBV5-8 to TRBJ2-1, with D possibly being TRBD1 (6 bases). The germline gives CDR1 SGHTS, CDR2 YDEGEE. With 0 bases removed from V and 6 bases from J, the gap between germline ends came to 13 bases. The CDR3 runs 15 residues. CDR3 in amino acids: CASSLGAGAPNEQFF. CDR3 nucleotide sequence: TGTGCCAGCAGCTTGGGGGCAGGGGCCCCCAATGAGCAGTTCTTC.

DNA for the CDR3: TGTGCCAGCAGCCACCGTCCCGGAGTTTCCCCCCTATTGGAGCAGTTCTTC. It is translated as CASSHRPGVSPLLEQFF. The V call is TRBV14, the J call TRBJ2-1; D unresolved. Trimming left V 3 bases short and J 10 bases short, with 25 bases between. CDR1 and CDR2 (germline): SGHDN, FVKESK. The CDR3 spans 17 residues.

The chain recombines TRBV14 with TRBJ2-1; 8 bases agree with TRBD2. This CDR3 is built from 16 residues. CDR1 is SGHDN and CDR2 is FVKESK in the germline V gene. The J segment lost 4 bases and the V segment lost 4 bases, leaving 9 bases of the junction unmatched. As DNA, the CDR3 is TGTGCCAGCAGCCGCTCCACCCTAGCGGGTTACAATGAGCAGTTCTTC. As protein: CASSRSTLAGYNEQFF.

The CDR3: CASSPMGAPAFF. The CDR3 coding sequence is TGTGCCAGCAGTCCCATGGGAGCGCCAGCTTTCTTT. The chain is built from TRBV28 and TRBJ1-1; unclear D gene. CDR1 is MDHEN and CDR2 is SYDVKM in the germline V gene. V was trimmed by 5 bases and J by 10 bases, leaving 14 bases between them. The CDR3 covers 12 residues. The full variable domain, its missing parts supplied by reference TRBV28 and TRBJ1-1, is DVKVTQSSRYLVKRTGEKVFLECVQDMDHENMFWYRQDPGLGLRLIYFSYDVKMKEKGDIPEGYSVSREKKERFSLILESASTNQTSMYLCASSPMGAPAFFGQGTRLTVV.

The V and J genes are TRBV27 and TRBJ1-1; TRBD1 might be the D (6 bases). CDR1 is MNHEY, CDR2 SMNVEV, per germline (reference sequence). Trimming stripped 4 bases from V and 1 base from J, with 10 bases between. The CDR3 spans 14 residues. The CDR3 DNA reads as TGTGCCAGCAGTTCTACAGGGTGGAACACTGAAGCTTTCTTT. Its translation is CASSSTGWNTEAFF.

This clone appeared a few times. The gene calls are TRBV28 and TRBJ2-7; the D gene is possibly TRBD2 (6 bases). Germline V gives CDR1 MDHEN, CDR2 SYDVKM. V was clipped by 5 bases and J by 1 base, with 18 bases between them. The CDR3 contains 16 residues. CDR3 protein: CASSGGTASDSYEQYF. In nucleotides, the CDR3 is TGTGCCAGCAGTGGCGGGACGGCGAGCGATTCCTACGAGCAGTACTTC.

The rearrangement links TRBV5-4 to TRBJ1-2; D call uncertain. With 1 base removed from V and 0 bases from J, the gap between germline ends came to 4 bases. The CDR3 has 13 amino acids. Germline assignment: CDR1 SGHNT and CDR2 YYREEE (reference sequence). In nucleotides, the CDR3 is TGTGCCAGCAGCTTGACAGCTAACTATGGCTACACCTTC. Residues: CASSLTANYGYTF.

J is TRBJ2-1 and V is TRBV12-3 or TRBV12-4; no clear D gene. This CDR3 is 13 amino acids long. V lost 3 bases and J lost 8, with 11 bases in between. CDR3 in amino acids: CASSLSNFHEQFF. In nucleotides, the CDR3 is TGTGCCAGCAGTTTGTCCAATTTTCATGAGCAGTTCTTC.

The genes are TRBV6-5 and TRBJ1-5, with no clear D. The CDR3 is 14 residues long. From germline, CDR1 is MNHEY and CDR2 SVGAGI. The ends were cut back, 2 bases at V and 4 bases at J, with 9 bases in the middle. The CDR3 sequence: CASSYPPRNQPQHF. The CDR3 DNA sequence: TGTGCCAGCAGTTACCCGCCCAGAAATCAGCCCCAGCATTTT.

This clone was recorded a few times. V and J are TRBV6-1 and TRBJ2-5; no firm D call. The CDR3 totals 16 residues. Trimming removed 0 bases from V and 1 base from J, with 12 bases in between. Germline lookup yields CDR1 MNHNS and CDR2 SASEGT. CDR3 protein: CASSEARGSFQETQYF. The DNA of the CDR3 is TGTGCCAGCAGTGAAGCGCGCGGAAGCTTCCAAGAGACCCAGTACTTC.

The rearrangement uses TRBV6-5 and TRBJ1-6; weak D call: TRBD1 (5 bases). CDR3 length: 13 residues. V dropped 6 bases and J dropped 11 bases, with 14 bases sitting between them. Germline CDR1 reads MNHEY; CDR2 reads SVGAGI. The CDR3 protein is CASSRGDRTPLHF. In nucleotides, the CDR3 is TGTGCCAGCAGCCGGGGGGACCGAACACCCCTCCACTTT.

V is TRBV27 and J is TRBJ1-6; TRBD1 matches 11 bases. V trimming: 6 bases; J trimming: 10 bases; junction bases outside the gene matches: 8. CDR1 and CDR2 (germline): MNHEY, SMNVEV (reference sequence). The CDR3 length is 15 residues. CDR3 sequence: CASSHRDRGYSPLHF. CDR3 coding DNA: TGTGCCAGCAGCCACCGGGACAGGGGGTACTCACCCCTCCACTTT.

The chain recombines TRBV7-2 with TRBJ1-1; 8 bases line up with TRBD1. This CDR3 has 14 amino acids. V lost 5 bases and J lost 3; bases outside the gene matches: 5. Germline V gives CDR1 SGHTA, CDR2 FQGNSA. The CDR3 DNA reads TGTGCCAGCAGCAATCGACAGGGGTACACTGAAGCTTTCTTT. Its translation: CASSNRQGYTEAFF.